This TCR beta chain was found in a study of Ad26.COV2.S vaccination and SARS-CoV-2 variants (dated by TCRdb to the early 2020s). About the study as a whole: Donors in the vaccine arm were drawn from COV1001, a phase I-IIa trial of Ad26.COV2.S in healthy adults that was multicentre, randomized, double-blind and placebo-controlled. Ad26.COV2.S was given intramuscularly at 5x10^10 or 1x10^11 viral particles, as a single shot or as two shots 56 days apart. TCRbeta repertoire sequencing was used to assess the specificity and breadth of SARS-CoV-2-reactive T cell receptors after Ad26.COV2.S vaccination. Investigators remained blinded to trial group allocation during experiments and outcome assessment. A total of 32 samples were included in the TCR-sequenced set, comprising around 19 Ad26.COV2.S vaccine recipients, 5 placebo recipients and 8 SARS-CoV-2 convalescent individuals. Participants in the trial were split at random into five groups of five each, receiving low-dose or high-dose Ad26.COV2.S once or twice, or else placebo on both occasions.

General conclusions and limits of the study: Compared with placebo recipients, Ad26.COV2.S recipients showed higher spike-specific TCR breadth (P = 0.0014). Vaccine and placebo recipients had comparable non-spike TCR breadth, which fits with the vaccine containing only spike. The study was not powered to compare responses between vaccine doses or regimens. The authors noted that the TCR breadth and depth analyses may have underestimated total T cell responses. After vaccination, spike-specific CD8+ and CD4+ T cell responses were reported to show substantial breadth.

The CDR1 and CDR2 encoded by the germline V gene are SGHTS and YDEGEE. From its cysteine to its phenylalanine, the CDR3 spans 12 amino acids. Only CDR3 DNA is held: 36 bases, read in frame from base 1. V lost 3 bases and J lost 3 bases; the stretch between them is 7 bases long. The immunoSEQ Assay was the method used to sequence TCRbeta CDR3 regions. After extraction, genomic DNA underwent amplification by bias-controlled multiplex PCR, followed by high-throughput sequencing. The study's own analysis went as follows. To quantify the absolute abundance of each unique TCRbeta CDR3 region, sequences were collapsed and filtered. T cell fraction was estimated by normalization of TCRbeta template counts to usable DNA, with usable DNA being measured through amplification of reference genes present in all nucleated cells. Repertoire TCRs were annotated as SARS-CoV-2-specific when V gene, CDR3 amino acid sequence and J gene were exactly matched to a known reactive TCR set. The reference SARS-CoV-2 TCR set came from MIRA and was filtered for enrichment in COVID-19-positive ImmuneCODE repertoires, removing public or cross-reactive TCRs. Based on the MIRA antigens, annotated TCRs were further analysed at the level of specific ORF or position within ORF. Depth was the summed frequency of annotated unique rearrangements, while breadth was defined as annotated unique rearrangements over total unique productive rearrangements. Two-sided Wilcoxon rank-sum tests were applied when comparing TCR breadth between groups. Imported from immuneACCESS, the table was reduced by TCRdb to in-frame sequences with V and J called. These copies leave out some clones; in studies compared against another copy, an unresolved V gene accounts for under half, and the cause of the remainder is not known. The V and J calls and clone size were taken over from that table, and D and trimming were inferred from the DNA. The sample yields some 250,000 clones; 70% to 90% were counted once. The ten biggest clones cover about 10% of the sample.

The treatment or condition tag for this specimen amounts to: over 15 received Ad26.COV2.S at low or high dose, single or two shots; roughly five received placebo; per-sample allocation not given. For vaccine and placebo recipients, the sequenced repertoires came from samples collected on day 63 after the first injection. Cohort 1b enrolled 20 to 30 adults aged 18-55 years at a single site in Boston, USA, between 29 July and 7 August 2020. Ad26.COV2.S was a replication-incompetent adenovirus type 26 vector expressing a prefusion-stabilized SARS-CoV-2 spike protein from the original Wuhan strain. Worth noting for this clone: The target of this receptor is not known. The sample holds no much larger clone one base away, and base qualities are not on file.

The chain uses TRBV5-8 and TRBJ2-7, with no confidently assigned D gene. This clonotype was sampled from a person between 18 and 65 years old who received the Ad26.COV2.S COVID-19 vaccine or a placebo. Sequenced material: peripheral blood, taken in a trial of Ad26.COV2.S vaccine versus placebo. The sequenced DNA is TGTGCCAGCAGCTGGGCTCTCTACGAGCAGTACTTC. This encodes CASSWALYEQYF.